One sample yielded the 20 T cell receptor beta chains listed below, sequenced in a study of cytomegalovirus exposure and HLA in healthy donors. PCR amplification relied on 60 Vbeta primers (plus 13 Jbeta primers). Using immunoSEQ multiplex PCR, the repertoire was profiled, and TCRdb retains in-frame clones only, with some absent. The sample includes roughly 150,000 clones, nearly 85% of them seen just once. The sequencing input was PBMCs. The receptors here all came from a male donor in good health and CMV-seronegative.

The rearrangement links TRBV2 to TRBJ2-5; D gene ambiguous. V lost 2 bases and J 0 bases, leaving 7 bases between the germline ends. In germline, CDR1 is SNHLY, CDR2 FYNNEI. This CDR3 has 14 amino acids. The CDR3 coding sequence is TGTGCCAGCAGTGAAAAACATAACCAAGAGACCCAGTACTTC. It specifies CASSEKHNQETQYF.

The chain uses TRBV9 and TRBJ1-6, with D possibly matching TRBD1 (5 bases). The CDR3 runs 16 residues. Trimming shortened V by 0 bases and J by 8 bases, and 15 bases separated the two germline ends. Germline loops: CDR1 SGDLS, CDR2 YYNGEE. This CDR3 is CASSVAGAGGYSPLHF. The DNA of the CDR3 is TGTGCCAGCAGCGTAGCCGGGGCGGGGGGTTATTCACCCCTCCACTTT.

The chain has TRBV19 and TRBJ1-5; 12 nucleotides agree with TRBD1. V gave up 11 bases and J gave up 2 bases; unmatched junction bases: 16. The CDR3 contains 18 residues. Germline CDR1 LNHDA, CDR2 SQIVND (reference sequence). The CDR3 is CACGPGQGARLRNQPQHF. The CDR3 DNA reads TGTGCCTGTGGTCCGGGACAGGGGGCCAGGTTACGCAATCAGCCCCAGCATTTT.

The V gene is TRBV2, the J gene TRBJ1-2, with D unresolved. The CDR3 has 12 amino acids. The germline gives CDR1 SNHLY, CDR2 FYNNEI. The germline V and J ends were trimmed by 7 bases and 6 bases, with 12 bases remaining between them. This CDR3 is CASTPDGDGYTF. CDR3 DNA sequence: TGTGCCAGCACCCCCGACGGAGATGGCTACACCTTC.

The rearrangement links TRBV11-2 to TRBJ2-3; no firm D call. Trimming stripped 7 bases from V and 3 bases from J, with 8 bases between. This CDR3 comprises 12 residues. In germline, CDR1 is SGHAT, CDR2 FQNNGV. CDR3 DNA: TGTGCCAGCACCTTCCCAACAGATACGCAGTATTTT. Protein product: CASTFPTDTQYF.

V and J are TRBV30 and TRBJ1-4; 10 nucleotides agree with TRBD1. Germline assignment: CDR1 GTSNPN and CDR2 SVGIG (reference sequence). CDR3 length: 15 amino acids. V lost 1 base, J lost 3 bases, and 2 bases stayed unmatched. The CDR3 bases are TGTGCCTGGAGTGCCGGGACAGGGGCTAATGAAAAACTGTTTTTT. Amino acids: CAWSAGTGANEKLFF.

This clone was detected once. The chain is built from TRBV9 and TRBJ1-2; 7 bases agree with TRBD1. Germline CDR1 and CDR2: SGDLS and YYNGEE. Losses at the gene ends were 3 bases for V and 4 bases for J; bases not matched to a gene: 0. This CDR3 is built from 12 residues. The CDR3 loop reads CASSAGGYGYTF. CDR3 nucleotides: TGTGCCAGCAGCGCAGGGGGCTATGGCTACACCTTC. Based on the CDR3 plus reference TRBV9 and TRBJ1-2, the full variable domain is DSGVTQTPKHLITATGQRVTLRCSPRSGDLSVYWYQQSLDQGLQFLIQYYNGEERAKGNILERFSAQQFPDLHSELNLSSLELGDSALYFCASSAGGYGYTFGSGTRLTVV.

This chain connects TRBV7-9 to TRBJ2-1; 8 nucleotides agree with TRBD2. Trimming took 5 bases from V and 7 from J; bases not matched to a gene: 13. The CDR3 runs to 16 residues. Germline lookup yields CDR1 SEHNR and CDR2 FQNEAQ (reference sequence). The CDR3 coding sequence is TGTGCCAGCAGCGGGGAGCGGGAGTCCTCTGTTAATGAGCAGTTCTTC. This encodes CASSGERESSVNEQFF.

This chain links TRBV2 with TRBJ2-5; 7 bases line up with TRBD1. Germline loops: CDR1 SNHLY, CDR2 FYNNEI. With V trimmed by 9 bases and J by 9 bases, 16 bases remained unmatched. The CDR3 covers 14 residues. CDR3 sequence: CASQTGTATPAQYF. For the CDR3, the DNA is TGTGCCAGTCAAACCGGGACAGCCACTCCGGCCCAGTACTTC.

The CDR3 sequence is CASSQDRLAEYNEQFF. As DNA, the CDR3 is TGCGCCAGCAGCCAAGATCGTCTAGCGGAGTACAATGAGCAGTTCTTC. The chain uses TRBV4-3 and TRBJ2-1; 7 bases agree with TRBD2. J lost 4 bases, V lost 0 bases, and 6 bases had no gene match. The CDR3 length is 16 residues. The germline CDR1 and CDR2 sequences are LGHNA and YSLEER.

The V call is TRBV28, the J call TRBJ2-7; TRBD1 matches at 7 bases. With 3 bases clipped from V and 2 bases from J, the junction kept 16 bases outside the gene matches. The CDR3 runs to 18 residues. CDR1 and CDR2 (germline): MDHEN, SYDVKM. CDR3 loop: CASSLGRTGSNGAYEQYF. CDR3 nucleotides: TGTGCCAGCAGTTTGGGAAGGACAGGATCAAATGGGGCCTACGAGCAGTACTTC.

This chain connects TRBV9 to TRBJ2-5, with 8 bases matching TRBD2. Germline V gives CDR1 SGDLS, CDR2 YYNGEE. The ends lost 3 bases at V and 5 bases at J; junction bases unmatched: 9. The CDR3 has 15 amino acids. CDR3 residues: CASSADGGAWETQYF. DNA of the CDR3: TGTGCCAGCAGCGCAGACGGGGGGGCCTGGGAGACCCAGTACTTC.

The sample holds a few counts of this clone. DNA for the CDR3: TGTGCCAACGGAGTTTATGGCTACACCTTC. Its translation is CANGVYGYTF. This rearrangement joins TRBV6-4 to TRBJ1-2; D gene unclear. This CDR3 is 10 amino acids long. Trimming took 10 bases from V and 5 from J, leaving 8 bases between them. The germline V gene has CDR1 MRHNA and CDR2 SNTAGT.

This clone showed up just once. The chain uses TRBV28 and TRBJ1-6; TRBD1 is a possible D gene (5 bases). Germline lookup yields CDR1 MDHEN and CDR2 SYDVKM. The CDR3 loop spans 17 amino acids. V lost 3 bases to trimming and J lost 5 bases, with 17 bases between them. CDR3 in amino acids: CASSFPGDKLNNSPLHF. CDR3 in DNA: TGTGCCAGCAGTTTTCCGGGGGATAAACTGAATAATTCACCCCTCCACTTT.

V and J are TRBV5-1 and TRBJ2-1, with no clear D. V lost 4 bases and J 10 bases, leaving 27 bases between the germline ends. This CDR3 is built from 17 residues. Germline V gene sequence: CDR1 SGHRS, CDR2 YFSETQ. The CDR3 DNA sequence: TGCGCCAGCAGCCCGTTCGTGCGCGGTCGAGGATCACCAGAGCAGTTCTTC. Translated: CASSPFVRGRGSPEQFF.

V is TRBV5-1 and J is TRBJ1-1, with 10 bases matching TRBD1. The length of the CDR3 is 15 residues. With V trimmed by 0 bases and J by 1 base, 0 bases remained unmatched. Germline lookup yields CDR1 SGHRS and CDR2 YFSETQ. CDR3 sequence (DNA): TGCGCCAGCAGCTTGGGACAGGGGGCGAACACTGAAGCTTTCTTT. Its translation is CASSLGQGANTEAFF.

The chain carries TRBV4-2 and TRBJ2-3, with D possibly being TRBD2 (6 bases). The CDR3 spans 18 residues. Deletions cut 1 base from V and 6 bases from J, with 23 bases between. Looked up from germline, CDR1 is LGHNA and CDR2 is YNFKEQ. The CDR3 here is CASSQGATGERAQDTQYF. For the CDR3, the DNA is TGTGCCAGCAGCCAAGGCGCCACGGGAGAAAGGGCACAGGATACGCAGTATTTT.

Turning to this clone: At one boundary the junction diverges from the germline segment, which might be a read error. V is TRBV5-8 and J is TRBJ1-1; the D gene is possibly TRBD1 (5 bases). Germline-derived CDR1 and CDR2 are SGHTS and YDEGEE. The CDR3 is 14 amino acids. The CDR3 reads CASSLVPWGTEVFF. DNA for the CDR3: TGTGCCAGCAGCTTGGTTCCATGGGGCACTGAAGTTTTCTTT.

The V call is TRBV9, the J call TRBJ2-5; 10 bases line up with TRBD2. Unmatched junction bases numbered 7, after V lost 0 bases and J lost 5 bases. CDR3 length: 16 amino acids. Germline loops: CDR1 SGDLS, CDR2 YYNGEE. CDR3 nucleotides: TGTGCCAGCAGCGTAGGGGCTAGCGGGAGAGGGGAGACCCAGTACTTC. Translating gives CASSVGASGRGETQYF.

The chain has TRBV7-9 and TRBJ1-6; D gene unclear. The CDR3 sequence is 17 residues long. V was cut by 5 bases and J by 4 bases, with 18 bases left in between. Germline assignment: CDR1 SEHNR and CDR2 FQNEAQ (reference sequence). The CDR3: CASSPGWWRAYNSPLHF. The CDR3 DNA follows: TGTGCCAGCAGCCCCGGGTGGTGGAGAGCGTATAATTCACCCCTCCACTTT.